This TCR beta chain emerged from a study of blood T cell repertoires in COVID-19. Whole-study context: Sample material is recorded as cDNA or gDNA derived from T cells, B-cell-depleted T cells, or PBMCs.

Trimming cost V 8 bases and J 8 bases, with 18 bases left between them. The germline V gene has CDR1 SGHTA and CDR2 FQGNSA. CDR3 length equals 13 residues. Under the authors' procedure: Amplification of reference gene primers provided the estimated nucleated cell counts. Method: immunoSEQ multiplex PCR; TCRdb's copy keeps in-frame clones and lacks some. V, J and clone size are taken as reported in that table, and D and trimming were inferred from the DNA itself. The sample consists of 25,000 to 30,000 clones, about 80% of them appearing once. The origin of this receptor is a woman older than 75 with acute or convalescent COVID-19. The chain is built from TRBV7-2 and TRBJ1-1; D gene unclear. Material: peripheral blood. The CDR3 sequence: CASGLVRLREAFF. DNA for the CDR3: TGTGCCAGCGGCCTAGTGAGGCTCCGGGAAGCTTTCTTT.